Presented here are 6 T cell receptor beta chains from one specimen sequenced in a study of neurological immune-mediated disorders. TCRdb re-called the 5' RACE reads with MiXCR, one entry per CDR3 protein. Among 40,000 to 50,000 distinct CDR3 sequences listed, about 2.3% were seen once. Sequenced material: PBMCs. Every receptor here comes from a man aged 25-40 years with multiple sclerosis.

This clonotype showed up many times. The V gene is TRBV7-6, the J gene TRBJ2-7; D unclear. V lost 1 base and J 2 bases, leaving 3 bases between the germline ends. There are 12 residues in the CDR3. Germline CDR1 reads SGHVS; CDR2 reads FNYEAQ. The CDR3 sequence is CASSLVPYEQYF. In DNA, the CDR3 is TGTGCCAGCAGCTTAGTTCCCTACGAGCAGTACTTC. Variable domain in full (rest from reference TRBV7-6 and TRBJ2-7): GAGVSQSPRYKVTKRGQDVALRCDPISGHVSLYWYRQALGQGPEFLTYFNYEAQQDKSGLPNDRFSAERPEGSISTLTIQRTEQRDSAMYRCASSLVPYEQYFGPGTRLTVT.

This clonotype was picked up many times. The V call is TRBV29-1, the J call TRBJ2-1; no clear D gene. Germline V gene data show CDR1 as SQVTM and CDR2 as ANQGSEA. The V end lost 1 base, the J end lost 4 bases, and 8 bases lay between the germline ends. The CDR3 runs 13 residues. For the CDR3, the DNA is TGCAGCGTTGAAGTTGTACAGTACAATGAGCAGTTCTTC. This translates into CSVEVVQYNEQFF.

This clonotype was detected many times. The chain has TRBV12-3 or TRBV12-4 and TRBJ1-1; D is uncertain. Deletions cut 3 bases from V and 7 bases from J, with 6 bases between. CDR3 length: 11 residues. The CDR3 region is CASSFRREAFF. The CDR3 DNA follows: TGTGCCAGCAGTTTTCGACGTGAAGCTTTCTTT.

This clonotype was recorded many times. The V and J genes are TRBV11-3 and TRBJ1-1, with D possibly being TRBD1 (6 bases). V dropped 5 bases and J dropped 1 base, with 11 bases sitting between them. Germline V lookup: CDR1 SGHNT, CDR2 YENEEA. The CDR3 length is 14 residues. The CDR3 sequence is CASSLGTTNTEAFF. The CDR3 DNA is TGTGCCAGCAGCCTCGGGACAACGAACACTGAAGCTTTCTTT.

This clonotype was seen at least ten times. The rearrangement uses TRBV5-1 and TRBJ1-2, with 7 bases aligning to TRBD1. V dropped 2 bases and J dropped 7; count of bases not matched to a gene: 11. The CDR3 consists of 15 residues. The germline V gene encodes CDR1 SGHRS and CDR2 YFSETQ. CDR3 bases: TGCGCCAGCAGCTTTTTCGAGGGGGCGAGCGCTGGCTACACCTTC. Amino acid sequence: CASSFFEGASAGYTF. Using reference TRBV5-1 and TRBJ1-2 for the parts outside the CDR3, the full variable domain is KAGVTQTPRYLIKTRGQQVTLSCSPISGHRSVSWYQQTPGQGLQFLFEYFSETQRNKGNFPGRFSGRQFSNSRSEMNVSTLELGDSALYLCASSFFEGASAGYTFGSGTRLTVV.

This clonotype was seen many times. The V and J genes are TRBV5-1 and TRBJ1-2; TRBD1 aligns across 8 bases. The V gene's germline CDR1 is SGHRS and CDR2 YFSETQ. The CDR3 is 12 amino acids. The V gene end was trimmed by 4 bases and the J gene end by 8 bases; junction bases not matched to a gene: 4. The CDR3 DNA follows: TGCGCCAGCAGCCCGGACAGGGACGGCTACACCTTC. Its protein product is CASSPDRDGYTF.